The following is a T cell receptor beta chain sequence with its context. These data come from a study of blood T cell repertoires in COVID-19. In the original workflow: Nucleated cell number was recorded as an estimate derived from reference gene primer amplification. Sequenced by immunoSEQ multiplex PCR; TCRdb stores in-frame clones only, minus some. The DNA gave D and trimming, while V, J and clone size come from that table. The data hold roughly 92,000 clones, with about nine tenths observed a single time. This clonotype originated in a man aged 45-65 years with acute or convalescent COVID-19. The sample consisted of peripheral blood.

DNA of the CDR3: TGTGCCAGCAGCTTGGCAGGGACCGGGGAGCTGTTTTTT. This translates into CASSLAGTGELFF. The genes are TRBV5-5 and TRBJ2-2; D perhaps matches TRBD1 (5 bases). Looked up from germline, CDR1 is SGHKS and CDR2 is YYEKEE (reference sequence). Trimming pared 0 bases from V and 5 bases from J, leaving 5 bases between. The CDR3 contains 13 residues.